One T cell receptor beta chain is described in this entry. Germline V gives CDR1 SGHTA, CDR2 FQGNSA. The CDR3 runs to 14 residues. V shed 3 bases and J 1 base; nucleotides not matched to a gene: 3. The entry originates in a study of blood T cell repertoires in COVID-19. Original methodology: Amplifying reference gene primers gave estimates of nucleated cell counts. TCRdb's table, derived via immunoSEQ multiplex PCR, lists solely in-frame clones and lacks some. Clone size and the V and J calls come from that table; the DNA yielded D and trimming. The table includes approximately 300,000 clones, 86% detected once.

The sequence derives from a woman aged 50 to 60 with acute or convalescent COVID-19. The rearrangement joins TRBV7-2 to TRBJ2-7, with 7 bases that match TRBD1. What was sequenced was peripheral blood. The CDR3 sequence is CASSFGTESYEQYF. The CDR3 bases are TGTGCCAGCAGCTTTGGGACAGAGTCCTACGAGCAGTACTTC.